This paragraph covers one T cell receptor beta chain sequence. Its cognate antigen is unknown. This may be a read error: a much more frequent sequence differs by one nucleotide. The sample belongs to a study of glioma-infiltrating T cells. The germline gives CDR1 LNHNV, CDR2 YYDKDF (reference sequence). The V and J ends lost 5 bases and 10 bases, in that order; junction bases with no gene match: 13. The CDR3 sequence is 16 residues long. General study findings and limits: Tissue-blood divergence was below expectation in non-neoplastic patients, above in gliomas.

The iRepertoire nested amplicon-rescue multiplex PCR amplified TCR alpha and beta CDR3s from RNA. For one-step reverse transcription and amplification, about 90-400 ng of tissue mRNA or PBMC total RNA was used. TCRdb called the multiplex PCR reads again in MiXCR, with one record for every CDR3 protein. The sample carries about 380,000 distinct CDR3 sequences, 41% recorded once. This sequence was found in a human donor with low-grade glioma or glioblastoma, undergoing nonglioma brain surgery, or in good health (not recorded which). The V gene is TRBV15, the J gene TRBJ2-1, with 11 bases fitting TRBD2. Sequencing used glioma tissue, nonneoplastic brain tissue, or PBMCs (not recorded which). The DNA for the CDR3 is TGTGCCACCAGCGGTTATAGCGGGAGGGCCGGCGGGGAGCAGTTCTTC. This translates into CATSGYSGRAGGEQFF.